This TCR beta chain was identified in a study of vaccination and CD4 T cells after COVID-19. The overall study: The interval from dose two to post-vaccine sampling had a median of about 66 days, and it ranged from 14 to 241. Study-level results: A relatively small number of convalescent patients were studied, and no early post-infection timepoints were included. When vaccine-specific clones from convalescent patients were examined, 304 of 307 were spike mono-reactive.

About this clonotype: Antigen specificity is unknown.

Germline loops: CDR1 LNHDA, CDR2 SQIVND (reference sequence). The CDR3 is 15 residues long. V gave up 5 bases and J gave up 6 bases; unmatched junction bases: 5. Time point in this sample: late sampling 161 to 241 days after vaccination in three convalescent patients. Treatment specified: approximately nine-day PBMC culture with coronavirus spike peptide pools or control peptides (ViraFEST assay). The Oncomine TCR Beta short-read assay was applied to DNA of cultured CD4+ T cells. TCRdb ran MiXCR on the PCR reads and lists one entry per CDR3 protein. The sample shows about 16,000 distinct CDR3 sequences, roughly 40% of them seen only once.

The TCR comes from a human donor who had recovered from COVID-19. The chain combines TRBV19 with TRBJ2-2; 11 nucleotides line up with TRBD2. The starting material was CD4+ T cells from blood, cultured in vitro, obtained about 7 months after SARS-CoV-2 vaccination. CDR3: CASSRLAGIAGELFF. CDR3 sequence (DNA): TGTGCCAGTAGTCGACTAGCGGGAATAGCCGGGGAGCTGTTTTTT. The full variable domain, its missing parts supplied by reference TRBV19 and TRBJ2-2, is DGGITQSPKYLFRKEGQNVTLSCEQNLNHDAMYWYRQDPGQGLRLIYYSQIVNDFQKGDIAEGYSVSREKKESFPLTVTSAQKNPTAFYLCASSRLAGIAGELFFGEGSRLTVL.